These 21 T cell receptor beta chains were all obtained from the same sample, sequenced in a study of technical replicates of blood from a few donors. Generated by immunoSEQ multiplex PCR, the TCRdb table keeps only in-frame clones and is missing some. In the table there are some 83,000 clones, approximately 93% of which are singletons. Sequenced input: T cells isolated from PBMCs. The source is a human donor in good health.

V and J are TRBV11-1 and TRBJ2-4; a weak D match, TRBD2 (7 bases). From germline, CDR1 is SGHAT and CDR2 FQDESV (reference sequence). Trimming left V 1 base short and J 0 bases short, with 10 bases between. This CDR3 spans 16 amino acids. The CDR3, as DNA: TGTGCCAGCAGCTTAGTCGGGGGGCTAGCCAAAAACATTCAGTACTTC. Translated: CASSLVGGLAKNIQYF.

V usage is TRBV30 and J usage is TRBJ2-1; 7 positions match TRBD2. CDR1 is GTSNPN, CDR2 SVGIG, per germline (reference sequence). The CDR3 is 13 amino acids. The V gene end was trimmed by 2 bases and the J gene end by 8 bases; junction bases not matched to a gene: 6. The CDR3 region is CAWSWGGGDEQFF. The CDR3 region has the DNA TGTGCCTGGAGTTGGGGGGGAGGCGATGAGCAGTTCTTC.

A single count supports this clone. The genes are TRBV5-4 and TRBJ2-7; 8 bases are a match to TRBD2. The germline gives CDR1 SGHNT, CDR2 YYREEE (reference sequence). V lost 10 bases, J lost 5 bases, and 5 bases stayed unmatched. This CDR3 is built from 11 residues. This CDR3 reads CASGLADEQYF. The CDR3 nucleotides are TGTGCCTCTGGACTAGCAGACGAGCAGTACTTC.

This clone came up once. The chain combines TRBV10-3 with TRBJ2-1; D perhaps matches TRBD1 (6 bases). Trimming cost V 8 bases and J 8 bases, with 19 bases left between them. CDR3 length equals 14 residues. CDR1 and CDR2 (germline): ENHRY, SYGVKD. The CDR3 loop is CAILTGEGSDEQFF. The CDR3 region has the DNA TGTGCCATCCTGACAGGCGAAGGGTCCGATGAGCAGTTCTTC.

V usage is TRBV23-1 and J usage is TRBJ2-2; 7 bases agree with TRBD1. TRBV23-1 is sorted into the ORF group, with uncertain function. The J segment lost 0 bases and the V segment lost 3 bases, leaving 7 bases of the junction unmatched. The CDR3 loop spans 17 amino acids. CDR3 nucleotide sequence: TGCGCCAGCAGTCATTCGGGACAGTTTCCGAACACCGGGGAGCTGTTTTTT. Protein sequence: CASSHSGQFPNTGELFF.

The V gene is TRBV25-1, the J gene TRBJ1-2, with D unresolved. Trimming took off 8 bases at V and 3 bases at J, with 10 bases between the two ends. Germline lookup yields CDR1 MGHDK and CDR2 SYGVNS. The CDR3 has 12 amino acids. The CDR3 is CASGREDYGYTF. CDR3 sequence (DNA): TGTGCCAGCGGCCGGGAGGACTATGGCTACACCTTC.

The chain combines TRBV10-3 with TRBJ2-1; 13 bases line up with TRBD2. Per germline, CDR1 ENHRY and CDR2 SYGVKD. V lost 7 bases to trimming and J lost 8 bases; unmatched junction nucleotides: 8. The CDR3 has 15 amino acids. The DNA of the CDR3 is TGTGCCATCATAGGGGGGACTAGCGGGAACTATGAGCAGTTCTTC. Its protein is CAIIGGTSGNYEQFF.

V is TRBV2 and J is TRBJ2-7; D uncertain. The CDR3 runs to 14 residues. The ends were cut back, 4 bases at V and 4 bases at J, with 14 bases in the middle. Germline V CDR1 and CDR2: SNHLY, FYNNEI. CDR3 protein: CASSGADPSYEQYF. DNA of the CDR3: TGTGCCAGCAGTGGGGCAGACCCTTCGTACGAGCAGTACTTC. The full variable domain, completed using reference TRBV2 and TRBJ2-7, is EPEVTQTPSHQVTQMGQEVILRCVPISNHLYFYWYRQILGQKVEFLVSFYNNEISEKSEIFDDQFSVERPDGSNFTLKIRSTKLEDSAMYFCASSGADPSYEQYFGPGTRLTVT.

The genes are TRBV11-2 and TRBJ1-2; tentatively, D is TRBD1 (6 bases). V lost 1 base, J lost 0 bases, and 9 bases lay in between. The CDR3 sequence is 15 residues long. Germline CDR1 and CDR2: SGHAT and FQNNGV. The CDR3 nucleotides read TGTGCCAGCAGCTTAGGAAGACAGGCTAACTATGGCTACACCTTC. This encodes CASSLGRQANYGYTF.

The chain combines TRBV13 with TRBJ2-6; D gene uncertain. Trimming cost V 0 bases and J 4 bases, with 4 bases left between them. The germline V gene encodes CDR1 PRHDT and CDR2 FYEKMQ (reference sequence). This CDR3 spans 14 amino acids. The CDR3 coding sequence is TGTGCCAGCAGCTTAGGGGCCGGGGCCAACGTCCTGACTTTC. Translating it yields CASSLGAGANVLTF.

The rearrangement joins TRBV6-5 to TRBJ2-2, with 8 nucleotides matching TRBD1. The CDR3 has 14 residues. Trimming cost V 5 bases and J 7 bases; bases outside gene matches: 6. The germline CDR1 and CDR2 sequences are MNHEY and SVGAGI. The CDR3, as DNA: TGTGCCAGCAGTCCCTGGACAGGGAACGGGGAGCTGTTTTTT. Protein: CASSPWTGNGELFF.

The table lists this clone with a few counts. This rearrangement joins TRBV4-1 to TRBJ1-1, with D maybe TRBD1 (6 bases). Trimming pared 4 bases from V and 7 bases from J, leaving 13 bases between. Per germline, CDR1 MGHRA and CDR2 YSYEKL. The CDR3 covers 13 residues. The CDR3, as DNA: TGCGCCAGCAGCCCTACAGGGTTTGATGAAGCTTTCTTT. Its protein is CASSPTGFDEAFF.

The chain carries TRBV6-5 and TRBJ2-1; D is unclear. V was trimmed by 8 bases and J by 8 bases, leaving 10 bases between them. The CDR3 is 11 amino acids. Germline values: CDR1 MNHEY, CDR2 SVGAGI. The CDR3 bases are TGTGCCAGCGGCCCCCCCGATGAGCAGTTCTTC. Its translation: CASGPPDEQFF.

The CDR3 here is CAWIPPGLGMYNEQFF. The CDR3 DNA follows: TGTGCCTGGATTCCTCCGGGACTAGGAATGTACAATGAGCAGTTCTTC. V gene TRBV30 combines with J gene TRBJ2-1; 8 bases are shared with TRBD2. Germline trimming cut 4 bases from V and 4 bases from J; bases unmatched to any gene: 12. The CDR3 spans 16 residues. Germline CDR1 GTSNPN, CDR2 SVGIG (reference sequence).

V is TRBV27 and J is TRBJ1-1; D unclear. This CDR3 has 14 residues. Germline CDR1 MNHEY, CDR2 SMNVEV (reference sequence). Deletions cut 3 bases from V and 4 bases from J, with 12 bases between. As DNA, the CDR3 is TGTGCCAGCAGTTTCTCGGGAGGAGGCACTGAAGCTTTCTTT. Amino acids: CASSFSGGGTEAFF.

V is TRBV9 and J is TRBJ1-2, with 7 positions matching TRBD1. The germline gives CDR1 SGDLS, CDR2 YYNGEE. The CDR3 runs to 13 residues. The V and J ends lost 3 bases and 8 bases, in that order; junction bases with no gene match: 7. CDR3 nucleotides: TGTGCCAGCAGCGAAACAGGGGTCGGCGGCTACACCTTC. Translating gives CASSETGVGGYTF.

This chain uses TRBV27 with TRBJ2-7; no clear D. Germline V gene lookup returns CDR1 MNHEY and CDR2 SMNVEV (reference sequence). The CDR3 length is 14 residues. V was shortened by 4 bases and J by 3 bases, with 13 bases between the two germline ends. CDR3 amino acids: CASSYASRNYEQYF. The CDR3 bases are TGTGCCAGCAGTTACGCCTCTAGGAACTACGAGCAGTACTTC.

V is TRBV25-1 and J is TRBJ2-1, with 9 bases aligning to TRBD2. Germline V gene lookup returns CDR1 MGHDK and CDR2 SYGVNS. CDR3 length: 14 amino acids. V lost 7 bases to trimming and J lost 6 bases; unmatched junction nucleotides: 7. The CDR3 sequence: CASIGLAGINEQFF. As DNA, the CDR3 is TGTGCCAGCATAGGGCTAGCGGGAATCAATGAGCAGTTCTTC. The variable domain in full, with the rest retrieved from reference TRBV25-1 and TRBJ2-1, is EADIYQTPRYLVIGTGKKITLECSQTMGHDKMYWYQQDPGMELHLIHYSYGVNSTEKGDLSSESTVSRIRTEHFPLTLESARPSHTSQYLCASIGLAGINEQFFGPGTRLTVL.

The CDR3, as DNA: TGCAGCGCGAAATACACCGGGGAGCTGTTTTTT. Translation: CSAKYTGELFF. V and J are TRBV20-1 and TRBJ2-2; D remains ambiguous. The CDR3 has 11 residues. From germline, CDR1 is DFQATT and CDR2 SNEGSKA (reference sequence).

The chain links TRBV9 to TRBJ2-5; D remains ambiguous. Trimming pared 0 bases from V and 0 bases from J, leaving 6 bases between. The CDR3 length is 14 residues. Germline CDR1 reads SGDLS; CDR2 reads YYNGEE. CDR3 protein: CASSVAGYQETQYF. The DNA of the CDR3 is TGTGCCAGCAGCGTAGCCGGGTACCAAGAGACCCAGTACTTC.

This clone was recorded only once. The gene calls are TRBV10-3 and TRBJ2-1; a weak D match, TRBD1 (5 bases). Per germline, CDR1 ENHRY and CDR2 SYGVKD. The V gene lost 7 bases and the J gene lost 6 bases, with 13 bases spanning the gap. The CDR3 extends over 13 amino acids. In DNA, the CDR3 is TGTGCCATCAAGGGGCTCTCTCCCAATGAGCAGTTCTTC. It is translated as CAIKGLSPNEQFF.